Listed here are 3 T cell receptor beta chains from one sample, sequenced in a study of breast tumors, draining lymph nodes, adjacent tissues. TCRdb re-derived calls from the multiplex PCR reads in MiXCR, one entry per CDR3 protein. The repertoire consists of under 250,000 distinct CDR3 sequences, with about 32% occurring once and the leading ten covering about 1.4%. The lymph nodes were axillary draining lymph nodes from breast cancer patients. Input material: axillary lymph node tissue. The source is a female donor with breast cancer. Some clones in this sample may be carry-over from other donors' samples.

This clonotype was found many times. The rearrangement links TRBV19 to TRBJ2-6, with D unclear. V was shortened by 6 bases and J by 0 bases, with 6 bases between the two germline ends. This CDR3 contains 14 residues. Germline-derived CDR1 and CDR2 are LNHDA and SQIVND (reference sequence). CDR3 nucleotide sequence: TGTGCCAGTAGACAACCCTCTGGGGCCAACGTCCTGACTTTC. This encodes CASRQPSGANVLTF.

This clonotype was found many times. The gene calls are TRBV11-2 and TRBJ2-7, with 8 bases fitting TRBD2. The J segment lost 2 bases and the V segment lost 6 bases, leaving 9 bases of the junction unmatched. This CDR3 has 15 amino acids. Germline loops: CDR1 SGHAT, CDR2 FQNNGV. Written as DNA, the CDR3 is TGTGCCAGCAGAGACCGTAGCGGGACCCCCTACGAGCAGTACTTC. Protein sequence: CASRDRSGTPYEQYF. The full variable domain, its missing parts supplied by reference TRBV11-2 and TRBJ2-7, is EAGVAQSPRYKIIEKRQSVAFWCNPISGHATLYWYQQILGQGPKLLIQFQNNGVVDDSQLPKDRFSAERLKGVDSTLKIQPAKLEDSAVYLCASRDRSGTPYEQYFGPGTRLTVT.

Turning to this clonotype: The junction departs from germline at one end; a sequencing error may be responsible. V and J are TRBV7-2 and TRBJ2-5, with D possibly matching TRBD2 (6 bases). The V gene's germline CDR1 is SGHTA and CDR2 FQGNSA. The CDR3 loop spans 13 amino acids. CDR3 protein: CASSLGLQEAQYF. The CDR3, as DNA: TGCGCCAGCAGCCTGGGACTTCAAGAGGCCCAGTACTTC.